This T cell receptor (beta chain) stems from a study of Graves' ophthalmopathy and Graves' hyperthyroidism. Study-wide findings and caveats: Discrimination between ophthalmopathy and stable hyperthyroidism by a 13-signature model showed roughly 85% sensitivity and roughly 81% specificity. Most clonotypes expanded in thyroid above 0.001 frequency were present in blood too. Both a roughly 68% sensitivity and a 72.22% specificity characterized the model's predictions of ophthalmopathy progression.

Ten or more counts support this clonotype. Its specificity is not known. Clinical symptoms, serum thyroxine, TRAb, thyroid ultrasound and orbital computed tomography determined diagnosis. The CDR3 loop spans 15 amino acids. V was shortened by 1 base and J by 3 bases, with 10 bases between the two germline ends. Germline lookup yields CDR1 SGHRS and CDR2 YFSETQ. The sequenced template was RNA, covering the TCR beta CDR3 region. Investigators did first-round RT-PCR with HTBI primers, then second-round multiplex PCR. TCRdb analysed the multiplex PCR reads with MiXCR anew, one entry per CDR3 protein. The table lists 350,000 or so distinct CDR3 sequences, roughly 15% of them singletons.

Sequenced: peripheral blood. V gene TRBV5-1 combines with J gene TRBJ2-2; D perhaps matches TRBD1 (5 bases). The sequence was collected from an adult man with Graves' ophthalmopathy. The CDR3 reads CASSLLGHHTGELFF. The CDR3, as DNA: TGCGCCAGCAGCTTGCTCGGACACCACACCGGGGAGCTGTTTTTT.